This TCR beta chain was recorded in a study of cytomegalovirus exposure and HLA in healthy donors. Overall study: The approximately 120 validation repertoires were produced on the same platform as the 670 or so repertoires of the first cohort. This was reported in a later analysis.

This clone has a single count. The CDR3 loop spans 15 amino acids. Germline CDR1 SEHNR, CDR2 FQNEAQ (reference sequence). J lost 0 bases, V lost 8 bases, and 3 bases had no gene match. Produced via immunoSEQ multiplex PCR; TCRdb's table is partial and in-frame only. The sample holds 71,000 or so clones, 85% to 95% seen once. Sequenced sample: PBMCs. The chain uses TRBV7-9 and TRBJ2-5, with 13 positions matching TRBD2. The sequence derives from a man aged 18 to 29 in good health and CMV-seropositive. The CDR3 DNA sequence: TGTGCCAGCCGGGGACTAGCGGGAAACCAAGAGACCCAGTACTTC. Translating it yields CASRGLAGNQETQYF.